The T cell receptor beta chain described here comes from a study of blood T cell repertoires in COVID-19. Study-level information: The samples span acute and convalescent COVID-19 from the United States, Italy and Spain. PBMCs, B-cell-depleted T cells, or T cells provided the cDNA or gDNA that made up the material.

Authors' methods: Estimates of nucleated cell counts were drawn from the amplification of reference gene primers. Only in-frame clones appear in the TCRdb table, and some are missing; sequencing was by immunoSEQ multiplex PCR. That table is the source of V, J and clone size, and D and trimming were worked out from the DNA. The data contain some 390,000 clones, approximately 86% of them seen just once; the ten biggest clones take up about 3%. The CDR3 has 13 amino acids. V dropped 4 bases and J dropped 7; count of bases not matched to a gene: 3. Germline V gene lookup returns CDR1 MNHEY and CDR2 SMNVEV (reference sequence).

The clonotype comes from a human donor in a cohort sampled during active COVID-19. The V gene is TRBV27, the J gene TRBJ2-1; 8 nucleotides align to TRBD2. The sequenced sample consisted of peripheral blood. CDR3 sequence (DNA): TGTGCCAGCAGTTGGACGGGGGGGAATGAGCAGTTCTTC. Encoded protein: CASSWTGGNEQFF.